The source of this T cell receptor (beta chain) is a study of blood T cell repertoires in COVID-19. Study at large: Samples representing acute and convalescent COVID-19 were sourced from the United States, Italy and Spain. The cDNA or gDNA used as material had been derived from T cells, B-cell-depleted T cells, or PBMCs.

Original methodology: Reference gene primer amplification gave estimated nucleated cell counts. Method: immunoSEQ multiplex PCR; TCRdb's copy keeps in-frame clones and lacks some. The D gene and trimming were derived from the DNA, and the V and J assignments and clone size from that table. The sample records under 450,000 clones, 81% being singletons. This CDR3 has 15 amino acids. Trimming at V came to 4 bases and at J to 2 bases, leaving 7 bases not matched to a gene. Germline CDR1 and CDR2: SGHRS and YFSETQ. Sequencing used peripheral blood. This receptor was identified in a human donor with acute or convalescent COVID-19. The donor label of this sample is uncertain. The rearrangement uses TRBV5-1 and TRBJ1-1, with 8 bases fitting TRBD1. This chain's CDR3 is CASSGTTGANTEAFF. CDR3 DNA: TGCGCCAGCAGCGGAACGACAGGGGCCAACACTGAAGCTTTCTTT.